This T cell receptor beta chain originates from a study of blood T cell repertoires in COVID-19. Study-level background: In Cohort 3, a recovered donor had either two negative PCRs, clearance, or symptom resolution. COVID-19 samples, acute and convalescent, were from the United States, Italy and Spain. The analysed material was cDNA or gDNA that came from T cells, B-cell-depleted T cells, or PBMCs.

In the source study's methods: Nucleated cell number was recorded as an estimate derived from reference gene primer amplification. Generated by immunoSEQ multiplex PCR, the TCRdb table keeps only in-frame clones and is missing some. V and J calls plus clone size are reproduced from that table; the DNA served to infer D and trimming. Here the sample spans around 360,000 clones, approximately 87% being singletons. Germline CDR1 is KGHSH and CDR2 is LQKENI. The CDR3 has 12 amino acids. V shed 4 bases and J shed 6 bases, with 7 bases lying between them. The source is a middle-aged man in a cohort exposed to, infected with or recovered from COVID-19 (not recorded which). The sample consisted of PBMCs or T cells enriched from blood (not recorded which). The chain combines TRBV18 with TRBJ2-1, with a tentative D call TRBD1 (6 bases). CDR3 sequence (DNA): TGTGCCAGCTCACGGGGGCTCAATGAGCAGTTCTTC. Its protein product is CASSRGLNEQFF.